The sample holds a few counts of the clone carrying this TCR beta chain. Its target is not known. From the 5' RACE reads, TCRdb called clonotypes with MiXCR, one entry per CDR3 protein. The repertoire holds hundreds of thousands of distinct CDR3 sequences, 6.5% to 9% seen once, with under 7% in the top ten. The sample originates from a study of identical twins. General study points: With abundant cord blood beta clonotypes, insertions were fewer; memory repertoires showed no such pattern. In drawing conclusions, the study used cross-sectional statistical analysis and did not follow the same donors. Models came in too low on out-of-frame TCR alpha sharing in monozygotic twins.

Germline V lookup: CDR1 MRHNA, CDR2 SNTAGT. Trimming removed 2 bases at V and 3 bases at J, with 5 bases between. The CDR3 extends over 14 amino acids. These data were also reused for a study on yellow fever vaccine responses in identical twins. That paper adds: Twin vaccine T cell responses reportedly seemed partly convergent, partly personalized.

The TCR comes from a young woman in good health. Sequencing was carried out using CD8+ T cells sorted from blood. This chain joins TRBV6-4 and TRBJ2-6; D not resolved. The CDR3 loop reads CASSDRVGANVLTF. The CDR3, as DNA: TGTGCCAGCAGTGACCGGGTTGGGGCCAACGTCCTGACTTTC.